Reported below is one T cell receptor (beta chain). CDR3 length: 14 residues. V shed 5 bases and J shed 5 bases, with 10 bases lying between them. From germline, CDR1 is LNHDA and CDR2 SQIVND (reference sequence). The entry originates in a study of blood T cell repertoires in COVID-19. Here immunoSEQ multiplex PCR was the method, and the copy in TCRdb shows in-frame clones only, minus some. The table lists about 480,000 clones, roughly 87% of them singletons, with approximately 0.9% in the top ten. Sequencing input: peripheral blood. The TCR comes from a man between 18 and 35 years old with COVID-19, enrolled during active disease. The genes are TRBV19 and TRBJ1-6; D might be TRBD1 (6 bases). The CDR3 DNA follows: TGTGCCAGTAGTTACAGGGAACATAATTCACCCCTCCACTTT. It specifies CASSYREHNSPLHF.